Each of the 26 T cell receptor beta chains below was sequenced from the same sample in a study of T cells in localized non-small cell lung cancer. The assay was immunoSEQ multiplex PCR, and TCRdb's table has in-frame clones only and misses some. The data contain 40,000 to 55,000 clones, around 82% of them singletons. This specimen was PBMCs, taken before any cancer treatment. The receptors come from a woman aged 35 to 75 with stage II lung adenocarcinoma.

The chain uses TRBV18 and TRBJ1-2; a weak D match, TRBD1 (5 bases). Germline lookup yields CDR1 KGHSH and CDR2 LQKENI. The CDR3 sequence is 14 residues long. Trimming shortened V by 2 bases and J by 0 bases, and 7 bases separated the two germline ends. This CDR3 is CASSPGGTNYGYTF. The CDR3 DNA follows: TGTGCCAGCTCACCAGGGGGGACTAACTATGGCTACACCTTC.

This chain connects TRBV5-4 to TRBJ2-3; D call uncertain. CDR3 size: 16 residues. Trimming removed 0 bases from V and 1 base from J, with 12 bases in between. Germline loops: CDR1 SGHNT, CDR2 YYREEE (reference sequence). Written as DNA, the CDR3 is TGTGCCAGCAGCTTGGTGTCAGGAACGGGCACAGATACGCAGTATTTT. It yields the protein CASSLVSGTGTDTQYF.

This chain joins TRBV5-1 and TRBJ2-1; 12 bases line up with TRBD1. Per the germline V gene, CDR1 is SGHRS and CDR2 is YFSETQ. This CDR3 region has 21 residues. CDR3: CSGGQGASRDSLPLTYNEQFF. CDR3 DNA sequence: TGCTCTGGGGGACAGGGGGCCAGCCGGGACTCCCTCCCCCTTACCTACAATGAGCAGTTCTTC.

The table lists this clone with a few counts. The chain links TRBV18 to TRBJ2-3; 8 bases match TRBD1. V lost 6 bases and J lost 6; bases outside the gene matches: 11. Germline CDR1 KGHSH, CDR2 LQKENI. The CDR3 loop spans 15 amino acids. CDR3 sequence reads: CASSPGTGPRDTQYF. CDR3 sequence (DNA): TGTGCCAGCTCGCCCGGGACAGGCCCGAGGGATACGCAGTATTTT.

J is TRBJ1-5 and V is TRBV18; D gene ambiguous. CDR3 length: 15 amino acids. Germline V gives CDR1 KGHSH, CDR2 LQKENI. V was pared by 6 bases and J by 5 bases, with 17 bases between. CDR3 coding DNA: TGTGCCAGCTCCCCAACGAGGAGCCGCGATCAGCCCCAGCATTTT. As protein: CASSPTRSRDQPQHF.

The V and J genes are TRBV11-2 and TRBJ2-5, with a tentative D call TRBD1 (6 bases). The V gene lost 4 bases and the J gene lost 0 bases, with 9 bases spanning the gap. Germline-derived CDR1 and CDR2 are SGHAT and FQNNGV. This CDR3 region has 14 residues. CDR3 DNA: TGTGCCAGCAGCTACAGGGACAACCAAGAGACCCAGTACTTC. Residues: CASSYRDNQETQYF.

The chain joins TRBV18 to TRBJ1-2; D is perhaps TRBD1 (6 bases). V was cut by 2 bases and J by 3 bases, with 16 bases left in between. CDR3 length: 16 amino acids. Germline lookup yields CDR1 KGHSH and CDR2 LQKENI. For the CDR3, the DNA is TGTGCCAGCTCACCAGTCGGCACAGGGCAGGACTATGGCTACACCTTC. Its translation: CASSPVGTGQDYGYTF.

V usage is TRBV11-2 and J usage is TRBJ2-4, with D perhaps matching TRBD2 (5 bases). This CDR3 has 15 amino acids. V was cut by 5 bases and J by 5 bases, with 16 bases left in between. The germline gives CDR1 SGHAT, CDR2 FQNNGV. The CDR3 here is CASSPYPGRENIQYF. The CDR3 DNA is TGTGCCAGCAGCCCTTATCCGGGAAGGGAAAACATTCAGTACTTC.

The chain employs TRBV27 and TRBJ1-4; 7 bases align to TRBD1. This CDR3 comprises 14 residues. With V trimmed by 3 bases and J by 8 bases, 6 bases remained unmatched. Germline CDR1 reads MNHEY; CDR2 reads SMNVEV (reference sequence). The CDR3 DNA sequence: TGTGCCAGCAGTTTGACAGGGTTTGACGAAAAACTGTTTTTT. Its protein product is CASSLTGFDEKLFF.

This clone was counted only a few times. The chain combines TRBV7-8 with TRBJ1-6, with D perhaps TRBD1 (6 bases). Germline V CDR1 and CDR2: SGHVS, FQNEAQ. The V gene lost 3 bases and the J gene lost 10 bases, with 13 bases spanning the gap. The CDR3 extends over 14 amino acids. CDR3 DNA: TGTGCCAGCAGCTTGGGGGCAGTCGGATCACCCCTCCACTTT. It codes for CASSLGAVGSPLHF.

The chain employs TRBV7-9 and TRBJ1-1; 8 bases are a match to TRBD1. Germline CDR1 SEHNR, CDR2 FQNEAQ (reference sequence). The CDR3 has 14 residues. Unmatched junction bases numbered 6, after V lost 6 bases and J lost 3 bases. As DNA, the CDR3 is TGTGCCAGCAGTCAGGGACAGGCAGACACTGAAGCTTTCTTT. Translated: CASSQGQADTEAFF.

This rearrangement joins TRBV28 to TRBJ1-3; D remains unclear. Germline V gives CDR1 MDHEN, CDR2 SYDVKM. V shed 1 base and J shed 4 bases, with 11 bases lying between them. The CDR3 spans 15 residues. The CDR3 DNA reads TGTGCCAGCAGTTTATCCTTGGTATTAGGAAACACCATATATTTT. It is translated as CASSLSLVLGNTIYF.

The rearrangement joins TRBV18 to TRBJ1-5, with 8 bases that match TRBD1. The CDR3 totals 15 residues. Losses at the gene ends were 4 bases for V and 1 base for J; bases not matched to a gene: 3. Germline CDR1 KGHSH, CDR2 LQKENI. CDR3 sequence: CASSQDRVSNQPQHF. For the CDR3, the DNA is TGTGCCAGCTCACAGGACAGGGTCAGCAATCAGCCCCAGCATTTT.

The CDR3 loop is CASSMFHNEQFF. The CDR3 DNA reads as TGTGCCAGTAGTATGTTCCACAATGAGCAGTTCTTC. The rearrangement uses TRBV19 and TRBJ2-1; unclear D gene. V was shortened by 3 bases and J by 5 bases, with 5 bases between the two germline ends. The CDR3 contains 12 residues. Germline lookup yields CDR1 LNHDA and CDR2 SQIVND (reference sequence).

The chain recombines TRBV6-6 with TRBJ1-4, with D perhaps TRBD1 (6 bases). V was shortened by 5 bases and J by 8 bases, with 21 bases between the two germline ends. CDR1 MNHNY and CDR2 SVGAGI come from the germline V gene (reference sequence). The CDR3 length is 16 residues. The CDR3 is CASSRSGAGADEKLFF. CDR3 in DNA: TGTGCCAGCAGTCGGTCCGGGGCAGGGGCGGACGAAAAACTGTTTTTT.

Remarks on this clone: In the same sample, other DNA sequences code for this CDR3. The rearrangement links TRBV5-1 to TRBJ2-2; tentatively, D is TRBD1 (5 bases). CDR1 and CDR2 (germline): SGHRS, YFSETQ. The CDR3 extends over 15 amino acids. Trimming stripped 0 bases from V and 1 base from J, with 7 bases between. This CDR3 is CASSLVQGNTGELFF. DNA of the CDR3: TGCGCCAGCAGCTTGGTCCAGGGGAACACCGGGGAGCTGTTTTTT.

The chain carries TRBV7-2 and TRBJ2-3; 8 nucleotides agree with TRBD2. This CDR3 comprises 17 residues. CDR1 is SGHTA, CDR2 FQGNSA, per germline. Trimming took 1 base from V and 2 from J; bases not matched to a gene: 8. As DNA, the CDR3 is TGTGCCAGCAGCTTAGGGTTGGCGGGGGGCCACACAGATACGCAGTATTTT. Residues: CASSLGLAGGHTDTQYF.

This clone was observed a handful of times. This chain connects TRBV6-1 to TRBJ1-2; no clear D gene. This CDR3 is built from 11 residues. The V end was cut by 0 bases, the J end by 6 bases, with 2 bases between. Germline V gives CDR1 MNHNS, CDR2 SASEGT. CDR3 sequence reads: CASSEADGYTF. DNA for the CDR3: TGTGCCAGCAGTGAAGCTGATGGCTACACCTTC.

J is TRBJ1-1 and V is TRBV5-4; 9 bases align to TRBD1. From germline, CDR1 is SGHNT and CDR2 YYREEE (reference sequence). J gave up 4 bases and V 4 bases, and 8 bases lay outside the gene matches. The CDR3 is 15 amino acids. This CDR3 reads CASSASGTGITEAFF. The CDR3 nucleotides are TGTGCCAGCAGCGCTTCCGGGACAGGGATCACTGAAGCTTTCTTT.

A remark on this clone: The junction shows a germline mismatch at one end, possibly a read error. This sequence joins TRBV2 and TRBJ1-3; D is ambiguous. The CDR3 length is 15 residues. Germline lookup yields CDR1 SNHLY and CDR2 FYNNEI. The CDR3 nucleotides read TGTGCCAGCCGGACGGGGAAAGGATCTGGAAGCACCATATATTTT. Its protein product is CASRTGKGSGSTIYF.

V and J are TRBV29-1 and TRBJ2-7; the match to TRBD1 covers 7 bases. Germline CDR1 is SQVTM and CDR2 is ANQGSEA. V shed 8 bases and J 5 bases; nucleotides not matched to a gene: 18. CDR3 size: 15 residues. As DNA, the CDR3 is TGCAGCTCAAAGGGGGCTGGGTCACACGTCGACGAGCAGTACTTC. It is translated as CSSKGAGSHVDEQYF.

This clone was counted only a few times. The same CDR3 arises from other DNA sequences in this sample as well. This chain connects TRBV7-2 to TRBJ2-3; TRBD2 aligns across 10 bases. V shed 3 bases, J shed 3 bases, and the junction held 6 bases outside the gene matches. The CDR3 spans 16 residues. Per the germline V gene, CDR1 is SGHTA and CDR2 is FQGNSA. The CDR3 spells CASSFFSGGRTDTQYF. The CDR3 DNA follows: TGTGCCAGCAGCTTCTTTAGCGGGGGGAGGACAGATACGCAGTATTTT.

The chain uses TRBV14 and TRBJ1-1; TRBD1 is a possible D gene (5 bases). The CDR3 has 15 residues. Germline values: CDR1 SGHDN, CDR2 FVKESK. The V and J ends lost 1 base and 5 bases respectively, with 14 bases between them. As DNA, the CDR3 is TGTGCCAGCAGCCAAGGCAGGGAAAGAGGGACTGAAGCTTTCTTT. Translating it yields CASSQGRERGTEAFF.

The CDR3 nucleotides read TGTGCCAGCTCAGGGGGGCTGAGAGAGACCCAGTACTTC. Amino acid sequence: CASSGGLRETQYF. The chain links TRBV18 to TRBJ2-5; either TRBD1 or TRBD2 may fit D (6 bases each). This CDR3 contains 13 residues. The ends were cut back, 5 bases at V and 4 bases at J, with 11 bases in the middle. Per germline, CDR1 KGHSH and CDR2 LQKENI.

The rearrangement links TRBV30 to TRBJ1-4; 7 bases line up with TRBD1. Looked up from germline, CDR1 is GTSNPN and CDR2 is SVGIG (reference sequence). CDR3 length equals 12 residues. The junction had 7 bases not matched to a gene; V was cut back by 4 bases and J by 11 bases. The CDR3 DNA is TGTGCCTGGACCCTTGACAGGGAGAAACTGTTTTTT. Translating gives CAWTLDREKLFF.

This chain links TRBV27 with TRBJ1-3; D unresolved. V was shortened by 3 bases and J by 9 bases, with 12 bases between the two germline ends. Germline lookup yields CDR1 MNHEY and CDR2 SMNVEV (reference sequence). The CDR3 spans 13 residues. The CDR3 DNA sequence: TGTGCCAGCAGTTTTACAGACCGGGCCACCATATATTTT. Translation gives CASSFTDRATIYF.